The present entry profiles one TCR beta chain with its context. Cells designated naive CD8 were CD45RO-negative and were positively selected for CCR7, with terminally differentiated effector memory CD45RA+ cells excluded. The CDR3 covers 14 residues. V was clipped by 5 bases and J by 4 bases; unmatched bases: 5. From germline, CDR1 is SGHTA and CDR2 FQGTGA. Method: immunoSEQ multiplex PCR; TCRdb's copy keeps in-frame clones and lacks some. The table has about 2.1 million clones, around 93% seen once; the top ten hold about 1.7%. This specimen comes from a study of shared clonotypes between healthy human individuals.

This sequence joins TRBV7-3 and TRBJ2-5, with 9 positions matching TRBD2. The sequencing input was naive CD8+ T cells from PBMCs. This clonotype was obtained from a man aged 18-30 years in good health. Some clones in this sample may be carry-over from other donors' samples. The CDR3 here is CASSERAGGETQYF. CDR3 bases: TGTGCCAGCAGCGAACGAGCGGGAGGAGAGACCCAGTACTTC.